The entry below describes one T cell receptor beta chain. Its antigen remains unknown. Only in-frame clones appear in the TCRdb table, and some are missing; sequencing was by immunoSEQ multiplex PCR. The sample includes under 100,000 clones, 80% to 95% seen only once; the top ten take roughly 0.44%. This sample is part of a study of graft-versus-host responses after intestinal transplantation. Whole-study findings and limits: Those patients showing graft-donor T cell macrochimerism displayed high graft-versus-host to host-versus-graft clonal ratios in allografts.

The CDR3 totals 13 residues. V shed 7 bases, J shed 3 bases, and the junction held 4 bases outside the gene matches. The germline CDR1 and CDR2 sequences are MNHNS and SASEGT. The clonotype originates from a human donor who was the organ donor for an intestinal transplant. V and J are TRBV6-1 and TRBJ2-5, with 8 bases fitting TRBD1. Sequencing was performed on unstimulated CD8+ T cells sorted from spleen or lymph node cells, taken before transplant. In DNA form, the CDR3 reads TGTGCCAGCATCGGACAGGGAGAAGAGACCCAGTACTTC. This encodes CASIGQGEETQYF.